This T cell receptor (beta chain) was sequenced in a study of blood T cells in healthy people across ages. A J-beta primer mix and a sample-barcoded 5' primer were used in a second PCR of about 7 to 12 cycles. One entry per CDR3 protein, called by TCRdb with MiXCR from the 5' RACE reads. This table has about 730,000 distinct CDR3 sequences, about 42% appearing once. CDR3 length equals 14 residues. The V end lost 6 bases, the J end lost 2 bases, and 8 bases lay between the germline ends. Germline V gives CDR1 KGHSH, CDR2 LQKENI. This sequence originates from a woman aged 55 to 70 in good health. The V call is TRBV18, the J call TRBJ2-6, with TRBD1 as a possible D gene (5 bases). The specimen sequenced was blood. The CDR3 is CASSWTTGANVLTF. The CDR3 DNA sequence: TGTGCCAGCTCCTGGACAACTGGGGCCAACGTCCTGACTTTC.